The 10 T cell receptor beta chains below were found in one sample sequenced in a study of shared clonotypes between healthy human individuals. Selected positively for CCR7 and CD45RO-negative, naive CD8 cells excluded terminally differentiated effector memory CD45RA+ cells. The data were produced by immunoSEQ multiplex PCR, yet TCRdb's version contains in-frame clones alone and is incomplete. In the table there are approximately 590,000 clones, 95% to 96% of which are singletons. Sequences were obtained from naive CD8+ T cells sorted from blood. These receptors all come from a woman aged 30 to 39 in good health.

CDR3 residues: CASSYDDRGRTEAFF. CDR3 DNA sequence: TGTGCCAGCAGTTACGATGACAGGGGTCGGACTGAAGCTTTCTTT. This sequence joins TRBV6-5 and TRBJ1-1; 8 nucleotides line up with TRBD1. V shed 2 bases, J shed 5 bases, and the junction held 7 bases outside the gene matches. Germline assignment: CDR1 MNHEY and CDR2 SVGAGI. There are 15 residues in the CDR3.

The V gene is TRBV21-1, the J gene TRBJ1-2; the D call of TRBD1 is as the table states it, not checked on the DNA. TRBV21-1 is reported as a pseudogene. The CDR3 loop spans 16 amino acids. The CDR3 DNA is TGTGCCAGCATCTCCGGGACAGGGGGCGGGTTCTGTGGCTACACCTTC. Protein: CASISGTGGGFCGYTF.

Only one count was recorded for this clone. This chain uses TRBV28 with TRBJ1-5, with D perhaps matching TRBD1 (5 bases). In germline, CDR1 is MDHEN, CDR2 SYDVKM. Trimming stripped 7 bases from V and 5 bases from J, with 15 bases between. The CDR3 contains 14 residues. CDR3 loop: CASTTVGFDQPQHF. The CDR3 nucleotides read TGTGCCAGCACGACAGTGGGTTTTGATCAGCCCCAGCATTTT.

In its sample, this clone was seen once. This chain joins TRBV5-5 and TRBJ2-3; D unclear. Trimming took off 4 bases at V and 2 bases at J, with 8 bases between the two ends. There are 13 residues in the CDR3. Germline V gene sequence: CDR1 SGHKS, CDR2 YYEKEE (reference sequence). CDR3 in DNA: TGTGCCAGCAGCCGCCTAAACACAGATACGCAGTATTTT. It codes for CASSRLNTDTQYF.

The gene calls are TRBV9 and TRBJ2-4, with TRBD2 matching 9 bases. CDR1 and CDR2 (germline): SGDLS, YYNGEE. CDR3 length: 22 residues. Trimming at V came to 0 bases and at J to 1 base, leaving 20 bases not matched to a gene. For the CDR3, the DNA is TGTGCCAGCAGCGTAGGAGGGCGGGAGGGCCCCCTCGGCGATGCTGCCAAAAACATTCAGTACTTC. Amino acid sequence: CASSVGGREGPLGDAAKNIQYF.

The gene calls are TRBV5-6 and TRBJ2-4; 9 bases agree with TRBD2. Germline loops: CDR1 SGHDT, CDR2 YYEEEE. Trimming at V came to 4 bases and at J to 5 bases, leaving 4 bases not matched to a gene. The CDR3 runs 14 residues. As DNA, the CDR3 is TGTGCCAGCAGCATTGGACTAGCGCAAAACATTCAGTACTTC. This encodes CASSIGLAQNIQYF.

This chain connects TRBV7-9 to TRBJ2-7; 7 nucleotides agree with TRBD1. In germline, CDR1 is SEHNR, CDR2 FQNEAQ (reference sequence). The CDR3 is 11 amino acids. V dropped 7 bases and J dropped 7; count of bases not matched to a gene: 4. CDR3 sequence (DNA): TGTGCCAGCAACAGGGGAAGGGAGCAGTACTTC. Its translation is CASNRGREQYF. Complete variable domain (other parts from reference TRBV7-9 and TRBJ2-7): DTGVSQNPRHKITKRGQNVTFRCDPISEHNRLYWYRQTLGQGPEFLTYFQNEAQLEKSRLLSDRFSAERPKGSFSTLEIQRTEQGDSAMYLCASNRGREQYFGPGTRLTVT.

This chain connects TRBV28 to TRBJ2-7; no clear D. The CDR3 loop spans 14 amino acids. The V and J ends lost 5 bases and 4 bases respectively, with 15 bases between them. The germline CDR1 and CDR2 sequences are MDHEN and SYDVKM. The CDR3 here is CASSPHTGRYEQYF. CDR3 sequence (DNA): TGTGCCAGCAGTCCCCACACCGGCAGGTACGAGCAGTACTTC.

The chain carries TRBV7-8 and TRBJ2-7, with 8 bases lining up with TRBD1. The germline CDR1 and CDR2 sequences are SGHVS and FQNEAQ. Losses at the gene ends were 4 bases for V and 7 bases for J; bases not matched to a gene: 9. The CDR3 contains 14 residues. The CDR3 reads CASSSGGNGDEQYF. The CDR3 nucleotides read TGTGCCAGCAGCTCAGGGGGCAACGGCGATGAGCAGTACTTC.

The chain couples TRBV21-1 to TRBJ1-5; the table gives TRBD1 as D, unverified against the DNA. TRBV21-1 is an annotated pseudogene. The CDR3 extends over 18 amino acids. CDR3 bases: TGTGCCAGCAGCACTCGACAGGCGGTCCTTTATAGCAATCAGCCCCAGCATTTT. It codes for CASSTRQAVLYSNQPQHF.